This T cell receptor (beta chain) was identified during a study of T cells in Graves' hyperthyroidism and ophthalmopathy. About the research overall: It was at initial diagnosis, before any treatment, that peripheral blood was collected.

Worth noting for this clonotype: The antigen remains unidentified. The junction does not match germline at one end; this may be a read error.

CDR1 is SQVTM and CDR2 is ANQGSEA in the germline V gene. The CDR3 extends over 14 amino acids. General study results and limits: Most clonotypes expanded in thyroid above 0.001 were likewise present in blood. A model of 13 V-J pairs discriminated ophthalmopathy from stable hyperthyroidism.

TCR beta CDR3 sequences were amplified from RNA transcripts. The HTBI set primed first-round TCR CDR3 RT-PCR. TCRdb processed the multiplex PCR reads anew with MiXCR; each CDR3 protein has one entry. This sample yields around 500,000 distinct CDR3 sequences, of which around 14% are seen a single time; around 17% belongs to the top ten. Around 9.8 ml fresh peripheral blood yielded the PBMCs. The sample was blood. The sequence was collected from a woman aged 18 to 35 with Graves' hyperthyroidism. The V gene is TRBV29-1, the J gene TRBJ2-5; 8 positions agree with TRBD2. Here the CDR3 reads CSGKTSGYQETRYF. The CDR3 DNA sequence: TGCAGCGGGAAAACTAGCGGATACCAAGAGACCCGGTACTTC.